Presented here are 30 T cell receptor beta chains from one specimen sequenced in a study of blood T cells in healthy people across ages. Primers used in a second PCR of roughly 6 to 12 cycles were a sample-barcoded 5' primer and a J-beta primer mix. TCRdb recomputed calls from the 5' RACE reads with MiXCR, one row per CDR3 protein. The sample includes over 300,000 distinct CDR3 sequences, 45% to 65% of them seen just once. The sample comprised blood. All receptors derive from a man aged 55-75 years in good health.

This clonotype was recorded once. The chain recombines TRBV6-5 with TRBJ2-7; D gene ambiguous. The V and J ends lost 6 bases and 5 bases respectively, with 11 bases between them. CDR1 and CDR2 from the germline V gene are MNHEY and SVGAGI. The CDR3 contains 12 residues. The CDR3 region is CASRGIVDEQYF. The CDR3 region has the DNA TGTGCCAGCAGGGGGATTGTCGACGAGCAGTACTTC.

About this clonotype: A much larger clonotype is one base distant, so this may be a read error. This rearrangement joins TRBV10-3 to TRBJ2-7; no clear D gene. V was shortened by 2 bases and J by 3 bases, with 5 bases between the two germline ends. This CDR3 is 12 amino acids long. From germline, CDR1 is ENHRY and CDR2 SYGVKD. CDR3 nucleotides: TGTGCCATCAGTGAGAGTCTCTACGAGCAGTACTTC. This sequence encodes CAISESLYEQYF.

V gene TRBV10-3 combines with J gene TRBJ1-2, with D possibly TRBD1 on 6 matching bases. Trimming removed 0 bases at V and 7 bases at J, with 15 bases between. CDR3 length: 15 residues. Germline lookup yields CDR1 ENHRY and CDR2 SYGVKD. In DNA form, the CDR3 reads TGTGCCATCAGTGAGTCGGGGGGGCGAGTGAGTGGCTACACCTTC. Its translation is CAISESGGRVSGYTF.

This clonotype was counted only a few times. This chain links TRBV28 with TRBJ1-1, with D possibly matching TRBD1 (6 bases). The CDR3 consists of 14 residues. CDR1 is MDHEN and CDR2 is SYDVKM in the germline V gene. V lost 2 bases to trimming and J lost 4 bases, with 11 bases between them. The CDR3: CASSLGGWGTEAFF. CDR3 DNA: TGTGCCAGCAGTTTAGGGGGCTGGGGCACTGAAGCTTTCTTT.

V usage is TRBV5-1 and J usage is TRBJ1-1; D call uncertain. V was trimmed by 0 bases and J by 6 bases, leaving 12 bases between them. CDR1 is SGHRS and CDR2 is YFSETQ in the germline V gene. The CDR3 runs to 14 residues. As DNA, the CDR3 is TGCGCCAGCAGCTTGGGCCCCGTTGAGGCTGAAGCTTTCTTT. This codes for CASSLGPVEAEAFF. Based on the CDR3 plus reference TRBV5-1 and TRBJ1-1, the full variable domain is KAGVTQTPRYLIKTRGQQVTLSCSPISGHRSVSWYQQTPGQGLQFLFEYFSETQRNKGNFPGRFSGRQFSNSRSEMNVSTLELGDSALYLCASSLGPVEAEAFFGQGTRLTVV.

This clonotype was counted many times. This chain links TRBV9 with TRBJ2-5; D gene unclear. There are 11 residues in the CDR3. Trimming left V 0 bases short and J 5 bases short, with 2 bases between. Germline values: CDR1 SGDLS, CDR2 YYNGEE. The CDR3 DNA is TGTGCCAGCAGCGTAGAGGAGACCCAGTACTTC. Amino acids: CASSVEETQYF.

The chain couples TRBV10-3 to TRBJ2-3; 14 bases are a match to TRBD2. There are 17 residues in the CDR3. In germline, CDR1 is ENHRY, CDR2 SYGVKD. Unmatched junction bases numbered 7, after V lost 6 bases and J lost 2 bases. CDR3 loop: CAISTPGLAGDTDTQYF. Written as DNA, the CDR3 is TGTGCCATCAGCACACCGGGACTAGCGGGAGACACAGATACGCAGTATTTT.

This clonotype was recorded a few times. The chain joins TRBV5-1 to TRBJ2-3; 13 bases are shared with TRBD2. CDR1 SGHRS and CDR2 YFSETQ come from the germline V gene. The CDR3 spans 16 residues. The V and J ends lost 4 bases and 3 bases, in that order; junction bases with no gene match: 5. The CDR3 loop reads CASSGRLAGGTDTQYF. CDR3 nucleotides: TGCGCCAGCAGCGGGAGACTAGCGGGGGGAACAGATACGCAGTATTTT. Looking up the rest from reference TRBV5-1 and TRBJ2-3 gives the full variable domain: KAGVTQTPRYLIKTRGQQVTLSCSPISGHRSVSWYQQTPGQGLQFLFEYFSETQRNKGNFPGRFSGRQFSNSRSEMNVSTLELGDSALYLCASSGRLAGGTDTQYFGPGTRLTVL.

This clonotype was counted a few times. The gene calls are TRBV6-5 and TRBJ2-4; D gene ambiguous. This CDR3 spans 13 amino acids. The germline V gene encodes CDR1 MNHEY and CDR2 SVGAGI. Trimming removed 2 bases from V and 5 bases from J, with 7 bases in between. The CDR3 DNA sequence: TGTGCCAGCAGTTACAGGGCCGAAAACATTCAGTACTTC. This translates into CASSYRAENIQYF.

To note about this clonotype: The junction departs from germline at one end; a sequencing error may be responsible. The chain uses TRBV5-6 and TRBJ2-7, with D maybe TRBD1 (6 bases). The germline CDR1 and CDR2 sequences are SGHDT and YYEEEE. CDR3 length equals 18 residues. The chain's CDR3 is CANSLESPGTMGSYEQYF. CDR3 coding DNA: TGTGCCAACAGCTTGGAGAGTCCCGGGACAATGGGGTCCTACGAGCAGTACTTC.

This chain links TRBV7-9 with TRBJ1-6, with 8 positions matching TRBD1. The germline V gene encodes CDR1 SEHNR and CDR2 FQNEAQ (reference sequence). CDR3 size: 17 residues. V trimming: 5 bases; J trimming: 0 bases; junction bases outside the gene matches: 6. Here the CDR3 reads CASSRGDRSSYNSPLHF. DNA of the CDR3: TGTGCCAGCAGCCGAGGGGACAGGAGCTCCTATAATTCACCCCTCCACTTT.

In its sample, this clonotype was seen a few times. The V call is TRBV4-2, the J call TRBJ2-5, with a tentative D call TRBD1 (5 bases). V was shortened by 2 bases and J by 1 base, with 5 bases between the two germline ends. CDR3 length: 13 amino acids. Germline V gene lookup returns CDR1 LGHNA and CDR2 YNFKEQ. Here the CDR3 DNA reads TGTGCCAGCAGCCAAACAGGCCAAGAGACCCAGTACTTC. This translates into CASSQTGQETQYF.

The chain couples TRBV7-2 to TRBJ2-2, with D unclear. Trimming cost V 4 bases and J 1 base, with 13 bases left between them. Germline lookup yields CDR1 SGHTA and CDR2 FQGNSA. The CDR3 spans 16 residues. CDR3 coding DNA: TGTGCCAGCAGCTCCCTTGGACCCGGGAACACCGGGGAGCTGTTTTTT. As protein: CASSSLGPGNTGELFF.

This clonotype was observed once. The V gene is TRBV18, the J gene TRBJ2-7, with TRBD1 as a possible D gene (6 bases). Looked up from germline, CDR1 is KGHSH and CDR2 is LQKENI. CDR3 length: 14 amino acids. The ends were cut back, 3 bases at V and 0 bases at J, with 9 bases in the middle. CDR3 in amino acids: CASSPQGYSYEQYF. The CDR3 coding sequence is TGTGCCAGCTCACCTCAGGGGTACTCCTACGAGCAGTACTTC. The variable domain in full, with the rest retrieved from reference TRBV18 and TRBJ2-7, is NAGVMQNPRHLVRRRGQEARLRCSPMKGHSHVYWYRQLPEEGLKFMVYLQKENIIDESGMPKERFSAEFPKEGPSILRIQQVVRGDSAAYFCASSPQGYSYEQYFGPGTRLTVT.

This chain joins TRBV20-1 and TRBJ1-2; 11 bases agree with TRBD1. The CDR3 extends over 14 amino acids. Germline V CDR1 and CDR2: DFQATT, SNEGSKA (reference sequence). Unmatched junction bases numbered 5, after V lost 3 bases and J lost 5 bases. The chain's CDR3 is CSARDRGRGYGYTF. The CDR3 DNA sequence: TGCAGTGCTAGGGACAGGGGGCGAGGGTATGGCTACACCTTC.

This clonotype came up a few times. Since a much larger clone is just one base distant, this may be a read error. V usage is TRBV29-1 and J usage is TRBJ2-1, with a possible D match to TRBD1 (6 bases). Near its end, the DNA agrees better with TRBJ2-7, so the J call may be wrong. Looked up from germline, CDR1 is SQVTM and CDR2 is ANQGSEA. The CDR3 spans 12 residues. The CDR3 nucleotides read TGCAGCGGGGGGTTGGGGGACAATGAGCAGTACTTC. Amino acid sequence: CSGGLGDNEQYF.

The V call is TRBV20-1, the J call TRBJ2-1; tentative D call: TRBD2 (6 bases). Germline values: CDR1 DFQATT, CDR2 SNEGSKA (reference sequence). This CDR3 spans 15 amino acids. CDR3 sequence (DNA): TGCAGGGCCCTCGGAGCCGGGAGCTCCTACAATGAGCAGTTCTTC. This encodes CRALGAGSSYNEQFF.

This clonotype was counted a few times. The chain carries TRBV18 and TRBJ2-4, with 8 bases aligning to TRBD2. The end of the DNA fits TRBJ2-7 better, so the J call may be wrong. The germline V gene has CDR1 KGHSH and CDR2 LQKENI. This CDR3 contains 15 residues. CDR3 coding DNA: TGTGCCAGCTCTGCGGGGGGCGCTGGAACCTACGAGCAGTACTTC. Translation: CASSAGGAGTYEQYF.

This sequence joins TRBV3-1 and TRBJ1-1; maybe TRBD1 (5 bases). CDR1 LGHDT and CDR2 YNNKEL come from the germline V gene (reference sequence). V was trimmed by 0 bases and J by 0 bases, leaving 11 bases between them. The CDR3 is 16 residues long. CDR3 loop: CASSQESAGLNTEAFF. Here the CDR3 DNA reads TGTGCCAGCAGCCAAGAGTCGGCAGGGCTGAACACTGAAGCTTTCTTT. The full variable domain, rest sourced from reference TRBV3-1 and TRBJ1-1, is DTAVSQTPKYLVTQMGNDKSIKCEQNLGHDTMYWYKQDSKKFLKIMFSYNNKELIINETVPNRFSPKSPDKAHLNLHINSLELGDSAVYFCASSQESAGLNTEAFFGQGTRLTVV.

V and J are TRBV2 and TRBJ2-5; D uncertain. The germline CDR1 and CDR2 sequences are SNHLY and FYNNEI. V was clipped by 4 bases and J by 4 bases, with 7 bases between them. The length of the CDR3 is 12 residues. The CDR3 is CASSAGRETQYF. The CDR3 DNA sequence: TGTGCCAGCAGTGCTGGGCGAGAGACCCAGTACTTC.

A note on this clonotype: It may be a read error: a sequence one base away is much more abundant. This chain uses TRBV6-2 or TRBV6-3 with TRBJ2-1; D possibly corresponds to TRBD1 (6 bases). Gene TRBJ2-7 matches the end of the DNA better, so the J call may be wrong. The CDR3 contains 12 residues. The germline V gene has CDR1 MNHEY and CDR2 SVGEGT. The CDR3 bases are TGTGCCAGCAGTGGACAGACCTGCGAGCAGTACTTC. Its translation is CASSGQTCEQYF.

As regards this clonotype: The junction differs from germline at one of its ends, possibly a read error. The V gene is TRBV6-2 or TRBV6-3, the J gene TRBJ2-6, with D possibly matching TRBD1 (7 bases). Germline CDR1 is MNHEY and CDR2 is SVGEGT. This CDR3 is built from 14 residues. In nucleotides, the CDR3 is TGTACCAGCAGGGGGGTCTCTGGGGCCAACGTCCTGACTTTT. This sequence encodes CTSRGVSGANVLTF.

The table lists this clonotype with many counts. This chain uses TRBV11-1 with TRBJ2-3, with 14 bases that match TRBD2. This CDR3 comprises 16 residues. J lost 10 bases, V lost 5 bases, and 11 bases had no gene match. Germline-derived CDR1 and CDR2 are SGHAT and FQDESV (reference sequence). The CDR3 reads CASSTGLAGGPNSQYF. DNA for the CDR3: TGTGCCAGCAGCACCGGACTAGCGGGAGGTCCGAATTCGCAGTATTTT. The entire variable domain, with the rest obtained from reference TRBV11-1 and TRBJ2-3, is as follows: EAEVAQSPRYKITEKSQAVAFWCDPISGHATLYWYRQILGQGPELLVQFQDESVVDDSQLPKDRFSAERLKGVDSTLKIQPAELGDSAMYLCASSTGLAGGPNSQYFGPGTRLTVL.

This clonotype was counted once. This sequence joins TRBV20-1 and TRBJ2-7, with 11 nucleotides matching TRBD2. Germline V lookup: CDR1 DFQATT, CDR2 SNEGSKA (reference sequence). The CDR3 loop spans 14 amino acids. J was trimmed by 7 bases and V by 0 bases; bases with no gene match: 5. The CDR3 region has the DNA TGCAGTGCTAGAGATAGCGGGAGGGTGTGGGAGCAGTACTTC. It codes for CSARDSGRVWEQYF.

This clonotype was detected once. A much larger clonotype is one base distant, so this may be a read error. The chain recombines TRBV20-1 with TRBJ2-4, with no clear D. The DNA end is a closer match to TRBJ2-7, so the J assignment may be wrong. Germline values: CDR1 DFQATT, CDR2 SNEGSKA (reference sequence). This CDR3 is 13 amino acids long. This CDR3 reads CSATVRSPYEQYF. DNA for the CDR3: TGCAGTGCCACCGTCAGGTCCCCCTACGAGCAGTACTTC.

The chain combines TRBV9 with TRBJ2-3; D call uncertain. In germline, CDR1 is SGDLS, CDR2 YYNGEE. CDR3 size: 13 residues. V was clipped by 4 bases and J by 6 bases, with 12 bases between them. The CDR3 DNA reads TGTGCCAGCAGCCAGACAACCGCGGATACGCAGTATTTT. The encoded protein is CASSQTTADTQYF. Variable domain in full (rest from reference TRBV9 and TRBJ2-3): DSGVTQTPKHLITATGQRVTLRCSPRSGDLSVYWYQQSLDQGLQFLIQYYNGEERAKGNILERFSAQQFPDLHSELNLSSLELGDSALYFCASSQTTADTQYFGPGTRLTVL.

This clonotype has at least ten counts. The chain combines TRBV5-1 with TRBJ2-3; perhaps TRBD2 as D (7 bases). V was cut by 5 bases and J by 2 bases, with 12 bases left in between. Germline V CDR1 and CDR2: SGHRS, YFSETQ. The CDR3 consists of 14 residues. CDR3: CASRTGGLTDTQYF. The DNA for the CDR3 is TGCGCCAGCAGAACGGGGGGCCTCACAGATACGCAGTATTTT. Together with reference TRBV5-1 and TRBJ2-3, the CDR3 gives the full variable domain: KAGVTQTPRYLIKTRGQQVTLSCSPISGHRSVSWYQQTPGQGLQFLFEYFSETQRNKGNFPGRFSGRQFSNSRSEMNVSTLELGDSALYLCASRTGGLTDTQYFGPGTRLTVL.

V usage is TRBV7-3 and J usage is TRBJ2-3; D might be TRBD1 or TRBD2, each matching 6 bases. This CDR3 comprises 16 residues. The germline V gene encodes CDR1 SGHTA and CDR2 FQGTGA. V gave up 1 base and J gave up 1 base, with 12 bases separating them. The CDR3, as DNA: TGTGCCAGCAGCTTAAGGGGGGCAGGGGGCACAGATACGCAGTATTTT. This translates into CASSLRGAGGTDTQYF.

This clonotype was picked up a small number of times. The J gene is TRBJ2-3, the V gene TRBV3-1; D unresolved. The CDR3 extends over 14 amino acids. V gave up 0 bases and J gave up 4 bases, with 8 bases separating them. Germline CDR1 reads LGHDT; CDR2 reads YNNKEL (reference sequence). The CDR3 loop is CASSQDPGPDTQYF. Here the CDR3 DNA reads TGTGCCAGCAGCCAAGATCCCGGCCCAGATACGCAGTATTTT.

The chain combines TRBV7-9 with TRBJ2-7, with a weak D call TRBD1 (6 bases). From germline, CDR1 is SEHNR and CDR2 FQNEAQ (reference sequence). The CDR3 covers 14 residues. The V and J ends lost 2 bases and 1 base respectively, with 9 bases between them. The CDR3: CASSLWDKSYEQYF. In DNA, the CDR3 is TGTGCCAGCAGCTTATGGGACAAATCCTACGAGCAGTACTTC.